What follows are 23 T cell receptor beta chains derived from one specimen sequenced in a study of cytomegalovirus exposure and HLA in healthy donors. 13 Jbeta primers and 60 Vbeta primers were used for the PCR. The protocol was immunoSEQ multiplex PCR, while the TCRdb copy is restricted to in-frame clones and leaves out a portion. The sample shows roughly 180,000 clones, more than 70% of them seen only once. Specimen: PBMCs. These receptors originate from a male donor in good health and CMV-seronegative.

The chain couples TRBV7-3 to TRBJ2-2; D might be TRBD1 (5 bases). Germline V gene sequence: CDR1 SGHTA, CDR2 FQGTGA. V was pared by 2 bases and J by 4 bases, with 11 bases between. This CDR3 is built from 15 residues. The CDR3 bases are TGTGCCAGCAGCTTAGGGGCGGCAGTCACCGGGGAGCTGTTTTTT. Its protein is CASSLGAAVTGELFF.

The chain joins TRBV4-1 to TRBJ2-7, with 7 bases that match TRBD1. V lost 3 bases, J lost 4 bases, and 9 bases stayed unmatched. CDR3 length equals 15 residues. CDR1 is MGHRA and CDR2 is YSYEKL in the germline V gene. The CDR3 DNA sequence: TGCGCCAGCAGCCAGGGTACCGGGACAGCTTACGAGCAGTACTTC. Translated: CASSQGTGTAYEQYF.

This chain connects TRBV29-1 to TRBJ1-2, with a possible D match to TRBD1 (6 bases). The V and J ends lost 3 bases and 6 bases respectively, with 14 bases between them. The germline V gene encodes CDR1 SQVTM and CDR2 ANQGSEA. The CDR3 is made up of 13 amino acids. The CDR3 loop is CSVEVGGHHGYTF. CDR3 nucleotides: TGCAGCGTTGAGGTGGGGGGGCATCATGGCTACACCTTC.

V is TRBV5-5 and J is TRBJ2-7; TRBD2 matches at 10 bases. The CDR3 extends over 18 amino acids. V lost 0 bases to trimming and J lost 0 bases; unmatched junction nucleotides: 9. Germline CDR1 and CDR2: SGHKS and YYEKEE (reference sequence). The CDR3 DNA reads TGTGCCAGCAGCTTGGTTGCGAGCGGGAGGGCAAACTCCTACGAGCAGTACTTC. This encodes CASSLVASGRANSYEQYF.

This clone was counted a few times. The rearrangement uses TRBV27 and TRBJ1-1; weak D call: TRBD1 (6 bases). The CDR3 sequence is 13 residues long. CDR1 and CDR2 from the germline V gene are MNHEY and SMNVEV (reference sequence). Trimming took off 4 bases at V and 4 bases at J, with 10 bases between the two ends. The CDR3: CASSSTGPTEAFF. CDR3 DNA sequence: TGTGCCAGCAGTTCGACAGGCCCCACTGAAGCTTTCTTT.

CDR3 protein: CASKVSVREPDTQYF. CDR3 nucleotides: TGTGCCAGTAAGGTTAGCGTAAGGGAGCCAGATACGCAGTATTTT. The V and J genes are TRBV19 and TRBJ2-3; tentative D call: TRBD2 (5 bases). Trimming removed 7 bases at V and 4 bases at J, with 18 bases between. Germline V gene sequence: CDR1 LNHDA, CDR2 SQIVND (reference sequence). The CDR3 length is 15 residues.

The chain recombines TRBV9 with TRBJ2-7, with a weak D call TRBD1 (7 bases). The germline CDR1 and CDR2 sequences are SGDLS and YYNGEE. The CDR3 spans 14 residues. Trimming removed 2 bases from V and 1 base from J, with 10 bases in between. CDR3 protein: CASSVTGRSYEQYF. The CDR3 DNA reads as TGTGCCAGCAGCGTGACAGGGAGGTCCTACGAGCAGTACTTC.

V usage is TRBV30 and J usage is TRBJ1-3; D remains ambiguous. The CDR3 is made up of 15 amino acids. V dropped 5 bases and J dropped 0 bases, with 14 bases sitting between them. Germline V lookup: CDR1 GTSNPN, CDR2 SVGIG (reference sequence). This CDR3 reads CAWGWQASSGNTIYF. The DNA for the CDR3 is TGTGCCTGGGGCTGGCAGGCGAGCTCTGGAAACACCATATATTTT.

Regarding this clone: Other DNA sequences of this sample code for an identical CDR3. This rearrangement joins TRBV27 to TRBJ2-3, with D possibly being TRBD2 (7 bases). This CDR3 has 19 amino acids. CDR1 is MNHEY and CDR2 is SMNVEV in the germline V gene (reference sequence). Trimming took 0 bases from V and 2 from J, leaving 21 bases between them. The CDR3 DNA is TGTGCCAGCAGTTTATCGAAAGGGAATGGGCGGGGGCACACAGATACGCAGTATTTT. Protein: CASSLSKGNGRGHTDTQYF.

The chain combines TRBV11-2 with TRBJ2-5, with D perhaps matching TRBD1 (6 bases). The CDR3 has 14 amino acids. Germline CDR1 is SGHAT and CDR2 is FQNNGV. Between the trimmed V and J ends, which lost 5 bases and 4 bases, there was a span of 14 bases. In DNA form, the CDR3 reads TGTGCCAGCAGCCTATCACAGGGCAGAGAGACCCAGTACTTC. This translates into CASSLSQGRETQYF.

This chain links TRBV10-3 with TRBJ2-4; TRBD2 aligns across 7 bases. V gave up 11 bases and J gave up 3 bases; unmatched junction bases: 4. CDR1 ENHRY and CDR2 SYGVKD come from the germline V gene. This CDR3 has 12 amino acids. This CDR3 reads CASSGGKNIQYF. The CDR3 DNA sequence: TGTGCCTCCTCGGGGGGCAAAAACATTCAGTACTTC.

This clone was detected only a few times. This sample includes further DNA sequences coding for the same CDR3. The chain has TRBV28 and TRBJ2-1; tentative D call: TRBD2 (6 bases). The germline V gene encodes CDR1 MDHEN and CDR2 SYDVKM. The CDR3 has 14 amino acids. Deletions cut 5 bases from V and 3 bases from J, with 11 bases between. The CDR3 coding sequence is TGTGCCAGCAGTCCCCCCGGGAGCTACAATGAGCAGTTCTTC. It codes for CASSPPGSYNEQFF.

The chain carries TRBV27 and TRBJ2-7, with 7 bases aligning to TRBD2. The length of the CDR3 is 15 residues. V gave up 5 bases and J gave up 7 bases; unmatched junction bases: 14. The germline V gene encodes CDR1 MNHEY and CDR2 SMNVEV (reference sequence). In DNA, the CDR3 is TGTGCCAGCAGTCAGGGAGGGGAGGGGCGTCGGGAGCAGTACTTC. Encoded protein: CASSQGGEGRREQYF.

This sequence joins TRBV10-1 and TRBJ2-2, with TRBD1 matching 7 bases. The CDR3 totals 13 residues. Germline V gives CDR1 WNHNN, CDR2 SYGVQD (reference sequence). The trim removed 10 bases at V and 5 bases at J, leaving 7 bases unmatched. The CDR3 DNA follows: TGCGCCACGAGACAGGGTTTGACCGGGGAGCTGTTTTTT. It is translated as CATRQGLTGELFF.

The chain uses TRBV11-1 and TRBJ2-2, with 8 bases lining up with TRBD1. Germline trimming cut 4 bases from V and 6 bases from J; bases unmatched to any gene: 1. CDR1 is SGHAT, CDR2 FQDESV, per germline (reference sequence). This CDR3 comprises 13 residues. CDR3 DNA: TGTGCCAGCAGCTACAGGGGGGCCGGGGAGCTGTTTTTT. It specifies CASSYRGAGELFF.

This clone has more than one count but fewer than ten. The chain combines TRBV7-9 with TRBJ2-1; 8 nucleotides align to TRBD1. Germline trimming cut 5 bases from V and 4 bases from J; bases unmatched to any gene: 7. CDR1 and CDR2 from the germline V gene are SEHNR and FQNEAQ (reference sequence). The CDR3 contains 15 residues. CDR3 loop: CASSPGTGVYNEQFF. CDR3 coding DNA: TGTGCCAGCAGCCCTGGGACAGGCGTTTACAATGAGCAGTTCTTC.

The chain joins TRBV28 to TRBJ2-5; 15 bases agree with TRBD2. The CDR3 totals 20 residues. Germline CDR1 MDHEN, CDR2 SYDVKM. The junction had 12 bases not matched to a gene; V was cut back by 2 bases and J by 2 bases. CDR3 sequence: CASSLEGGLAGGPQQETQYF. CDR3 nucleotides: TGTGCCAGCAGTTTAGAAGGAGGACTAGCGGGAGGGCCGCAACAAGAGACCCAGTACTTC.

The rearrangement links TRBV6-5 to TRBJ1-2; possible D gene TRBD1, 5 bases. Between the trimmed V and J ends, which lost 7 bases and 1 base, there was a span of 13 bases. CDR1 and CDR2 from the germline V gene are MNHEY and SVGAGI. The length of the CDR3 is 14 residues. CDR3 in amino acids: CASTKVGGNYGYTF. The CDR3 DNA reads TGTGCCAGCACCAAAGTCGGGGGTAACTATGGCTACACCTTC.

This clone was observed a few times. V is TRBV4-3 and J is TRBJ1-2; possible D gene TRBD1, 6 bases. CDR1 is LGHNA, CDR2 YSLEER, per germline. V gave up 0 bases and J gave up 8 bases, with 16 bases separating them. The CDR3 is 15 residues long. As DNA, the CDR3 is TGCGCCAGCAGCCAAGATTCAGGGGCCGCGAGGGGCTACACCTTC. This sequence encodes CASSQDSGAARGYTF.

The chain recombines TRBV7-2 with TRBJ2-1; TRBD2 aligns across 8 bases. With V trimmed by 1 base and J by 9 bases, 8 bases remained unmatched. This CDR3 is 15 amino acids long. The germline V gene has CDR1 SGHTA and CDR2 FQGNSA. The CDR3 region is CASSLGGLVQGEQFF. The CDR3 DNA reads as TGTGCCAGCAGCTTAGGGGGACTAGTTCAGGGTGAGCAGTTCTTC.

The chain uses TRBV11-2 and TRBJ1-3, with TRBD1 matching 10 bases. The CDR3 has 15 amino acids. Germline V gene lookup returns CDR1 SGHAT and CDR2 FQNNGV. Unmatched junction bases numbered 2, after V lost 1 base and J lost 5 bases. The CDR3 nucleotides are TGTGCCAGCAGCTTAGTGGACAGGGGGAGAAACACCATATATTTT. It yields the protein CASSLVDRGRNTIYF.

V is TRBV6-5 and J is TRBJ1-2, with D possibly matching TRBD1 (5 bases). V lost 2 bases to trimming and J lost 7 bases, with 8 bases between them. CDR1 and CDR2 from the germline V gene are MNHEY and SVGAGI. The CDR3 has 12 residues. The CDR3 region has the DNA TGTGCCAGCAGTTACGTGGGGGGTGGCTACACCTTC. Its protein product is CASSYVGGGYTF.

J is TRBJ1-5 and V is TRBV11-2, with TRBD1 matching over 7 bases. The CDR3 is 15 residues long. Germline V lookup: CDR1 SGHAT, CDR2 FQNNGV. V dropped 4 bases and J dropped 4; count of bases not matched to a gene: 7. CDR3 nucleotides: TGTGCCAGCAGCTCAAAGCCGACAGGGAATCAGCCCCAGCATTTT. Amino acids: CASSSKPTGNQPQHF.